The subject of this entry is one TCR beta chain. This clonotype has just a few counts. Its antigen is unknown. One base away there is no much larger clone; base qualities are not given. This specimen comes from a study of T cells after yellow fever vaccination (dated by TCRdb to between 2018 and 2020). Regarding the complete study: The SMART-Seq v4 Ultra Low Input RNA kit was used to prepare libraries from fractions with low cell numbers. To follow T-cell clones before and after primary and booster YFV17D yellow fever vaccination, bulk TCR alpha and beta repertoires were sequenced over time. Blood samples were taken at several timepoints before and after primary and secondary immunization, and bulk PBMC replicates and cell subsets were isolated. Two healthy male donors, one aged 18 to 30 and one aged 30 to 39 years, were included in the cohort. What the authors observed across the whole study: The secondary T-cell response was weaker than the primary response but faster, peaking on day 5 instead of day 15. After the booster, most clones that had expanded after primary vaccination were detected again (approximately 95% of CD4 and roughly 86% of CD8), suggesting broad maintenance of memory. A small fraction of clonotypes showed up in both the CD4 and CD8 compartments, probably as a result of convergent recombination. Because the study included only a couple of donors, the extent to which the findings can be generalized is limited. Computational filtering was needed because FACS-sorted repertoires could contain abundant contaminating clonotypes from the bulk population.

The trim is 3 bases for V and 5 bases for J, with a gap of 13 bases between the germline ends. The CDR3 runs 14 amino acids, cysteine and phenylalanine included. Kept here is only the CDR3 DNA, which spans 42 bases and is read in frame from base 1. The sequencer listed for this sample is Illumina NovaSeq 6000. TCR cDNA was made using 5'RACE template switching, a step that added a universal primer site and unique molecular identifiers. Priming for cDNA synthesis came from both the TCR alpha and TCR beta constant segments. Two PCR steps were used to amplify libraries, with sample barcodes and sequencing adapters being added in the second step. Libraries were sequenced on Illumina HiSeq 2500 (2x100 bp) or NovaSeq (2x150 bp). The authors' pipeline ran thus. Demultiplexing of reads and collapsing into UMI consensus sequences were performed with MIGEC, and V(D)J alignment was carried out with MiXCR. Clonotypes responding to the vaccine were identified with edgeR on replicate PBMC samples, with the criteria of FDR below 0.01 and a log2 fold change above 5 up to day 15. Each bulk clonotype received a CD4 or CD8 identity based on whether the sequenced CD4 or CD8 repertoire contained that clonotype at higher abundance. TCRdb reprocessed the public reads (quality trimming at Q25 with fastp, clone calling with MiXCR) and kept in-frame beta chains. Rows are combined by CDR3 protein, so each entry shows the most common genes and DNA. TCRdb, rather than the study authors, made the V and J calls. The sample profile shows 100,000 to 150,000 distinct CDR3 sequences; about 8.4% of them were found once. Of the sample, almost 40% is held by the ten largest clones.

The meaning of the sample's treatment or condition label: live attenuated yellow fever vaccine strain. PBMCs were isolated from peripheral blood using a standard Ficoll-Paque protocol. Dynabeads CD4 and CD8 positive selection kits were used to isolate CD4 and CD8 T-cell fractions. TriZol was used to extract RNA from bulk PBMCs, CD4 and CD8 fractions, and dextramer-positive and dextramer-negative fractions. This sequence originates from a man in his late teens or twenties who received the YFV17D yellow fever vaccine. The sequencing here drew on CD8+ T cells sorted from PBMCs, taken on the day of the yellow fever booster vaccination. The chain is assembled from TRBV12-3 or TRBV12-4 and TRBJ1-2; the D gene is unclear. The CDR3 here reads CASSLVRPGYGYTF. Here is the DNA: TGTGCCAGCAGTTTGGTACGGCCTGGGTATGGCTACACCTTC.